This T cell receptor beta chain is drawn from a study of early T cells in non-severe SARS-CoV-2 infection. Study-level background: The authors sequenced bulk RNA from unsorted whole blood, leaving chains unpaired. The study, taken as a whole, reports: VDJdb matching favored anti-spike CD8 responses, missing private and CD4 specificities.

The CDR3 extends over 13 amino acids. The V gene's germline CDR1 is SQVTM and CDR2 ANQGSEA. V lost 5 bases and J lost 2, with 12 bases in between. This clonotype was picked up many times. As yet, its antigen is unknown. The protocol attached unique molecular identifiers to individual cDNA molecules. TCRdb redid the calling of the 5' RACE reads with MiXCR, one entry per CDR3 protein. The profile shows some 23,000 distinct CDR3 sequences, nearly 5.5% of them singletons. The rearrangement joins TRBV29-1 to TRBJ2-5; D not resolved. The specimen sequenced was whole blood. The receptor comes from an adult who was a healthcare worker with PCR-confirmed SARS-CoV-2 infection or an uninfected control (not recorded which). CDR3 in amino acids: CSVQRLLQETQYF. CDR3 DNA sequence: TGCAGCGTTCAGCGTCTACTTCAAGAGACCCAGTACTTC.